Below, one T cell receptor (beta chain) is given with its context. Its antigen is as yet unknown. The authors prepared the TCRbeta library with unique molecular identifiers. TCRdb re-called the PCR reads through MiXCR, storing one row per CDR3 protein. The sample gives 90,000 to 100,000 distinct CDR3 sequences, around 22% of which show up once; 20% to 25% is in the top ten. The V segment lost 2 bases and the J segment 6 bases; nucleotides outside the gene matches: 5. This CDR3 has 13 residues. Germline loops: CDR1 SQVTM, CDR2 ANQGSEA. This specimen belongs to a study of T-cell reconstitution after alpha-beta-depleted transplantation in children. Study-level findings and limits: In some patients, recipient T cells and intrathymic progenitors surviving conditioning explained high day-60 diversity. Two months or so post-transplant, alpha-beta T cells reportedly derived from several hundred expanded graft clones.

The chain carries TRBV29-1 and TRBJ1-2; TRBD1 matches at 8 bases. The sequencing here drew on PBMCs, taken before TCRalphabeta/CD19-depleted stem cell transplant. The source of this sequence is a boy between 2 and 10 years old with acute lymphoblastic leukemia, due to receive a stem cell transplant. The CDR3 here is CSVEWFRGHGYTF. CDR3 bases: TGCAGCGTTGAATGGTTCAGGGGGCATGGCTACACCTTC.